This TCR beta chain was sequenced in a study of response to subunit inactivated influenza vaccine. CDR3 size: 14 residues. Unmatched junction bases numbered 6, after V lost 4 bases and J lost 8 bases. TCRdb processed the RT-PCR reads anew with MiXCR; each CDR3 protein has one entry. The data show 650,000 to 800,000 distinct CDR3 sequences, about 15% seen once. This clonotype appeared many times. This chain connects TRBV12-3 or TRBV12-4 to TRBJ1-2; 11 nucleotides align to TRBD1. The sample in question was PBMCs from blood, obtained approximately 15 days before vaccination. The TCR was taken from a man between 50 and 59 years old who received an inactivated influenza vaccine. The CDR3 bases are TGTGCCAGCAGTTCCGGACAGGGGGCGTTCGGCTACACCTTC. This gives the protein CASSSGQGAFGYTF.